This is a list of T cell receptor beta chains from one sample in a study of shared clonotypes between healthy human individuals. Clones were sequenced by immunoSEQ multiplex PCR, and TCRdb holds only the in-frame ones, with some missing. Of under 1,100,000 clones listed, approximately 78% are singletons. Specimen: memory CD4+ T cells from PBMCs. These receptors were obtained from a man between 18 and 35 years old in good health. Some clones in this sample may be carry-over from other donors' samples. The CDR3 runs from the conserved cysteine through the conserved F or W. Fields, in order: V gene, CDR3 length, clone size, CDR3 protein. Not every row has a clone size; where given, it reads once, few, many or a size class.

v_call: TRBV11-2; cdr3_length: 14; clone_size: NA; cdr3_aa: CASSLELSTDTQYF
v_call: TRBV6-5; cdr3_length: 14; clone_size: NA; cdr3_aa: CASRRTAASYEQYF
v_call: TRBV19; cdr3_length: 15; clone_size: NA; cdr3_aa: CASSMYRALNTEAFF
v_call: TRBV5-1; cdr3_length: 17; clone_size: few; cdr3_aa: CASSFPGGRSSYNEQFF
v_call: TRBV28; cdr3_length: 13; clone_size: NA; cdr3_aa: CASSFPRRETQYF
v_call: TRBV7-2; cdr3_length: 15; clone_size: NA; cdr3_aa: CASSRGRAGTYEQYF
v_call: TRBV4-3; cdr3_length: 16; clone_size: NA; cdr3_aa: CASSQGGGRNTDTQYF
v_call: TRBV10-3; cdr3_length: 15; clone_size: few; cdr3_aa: CAISVGRLGSDEQFF
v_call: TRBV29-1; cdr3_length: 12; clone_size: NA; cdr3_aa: CSVLSRYDEQYF
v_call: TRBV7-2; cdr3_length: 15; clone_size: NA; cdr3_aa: CASSLGDTTNYGYTF
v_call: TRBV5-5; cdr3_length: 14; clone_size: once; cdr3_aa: CASSYVGIDEKLFF
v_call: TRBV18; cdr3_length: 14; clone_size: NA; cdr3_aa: CASSPGTALREQYF
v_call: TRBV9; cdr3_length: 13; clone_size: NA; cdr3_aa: CASSAQAGTEQFF
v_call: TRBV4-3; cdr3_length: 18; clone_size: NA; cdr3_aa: CASSQDWPLGGKNQPQHF
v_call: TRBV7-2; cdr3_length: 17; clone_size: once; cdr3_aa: CASSRGTSGRGTDTQYF
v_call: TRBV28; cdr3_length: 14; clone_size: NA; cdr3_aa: CASSLRGMDTEAFF
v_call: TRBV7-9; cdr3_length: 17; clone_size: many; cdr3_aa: CASSLGLDRGRRDTQYF
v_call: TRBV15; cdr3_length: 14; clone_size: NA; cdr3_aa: CATSRGTGYNEQFF
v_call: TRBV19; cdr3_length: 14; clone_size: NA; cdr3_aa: CASRNRDRHYEQYF
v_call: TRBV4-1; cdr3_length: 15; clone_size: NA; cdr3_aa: CASSQQAGGQETQYF
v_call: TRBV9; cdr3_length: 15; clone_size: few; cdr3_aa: CASSASGTDHYGYTF
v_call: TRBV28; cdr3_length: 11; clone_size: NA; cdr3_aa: CASSLREKLFF
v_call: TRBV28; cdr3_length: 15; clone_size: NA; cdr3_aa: CASSERGTAQETQYF
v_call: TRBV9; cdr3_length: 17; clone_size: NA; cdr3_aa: CASSGTRQGKNTGELFF
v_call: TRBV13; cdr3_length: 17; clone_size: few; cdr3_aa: CASSLGFLAGETYEQYF
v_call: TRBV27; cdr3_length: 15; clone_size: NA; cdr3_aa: CASWWGRANTGELFF
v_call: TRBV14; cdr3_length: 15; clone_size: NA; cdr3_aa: CASSQDLRTTSVQYF
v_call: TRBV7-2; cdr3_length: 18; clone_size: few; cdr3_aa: CASSLFGGAYKVNTEAFF
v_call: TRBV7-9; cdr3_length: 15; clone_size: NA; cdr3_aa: CASSLAGQTIYEQYF
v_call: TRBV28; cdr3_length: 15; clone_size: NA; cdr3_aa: CASSAGQGARNEQFF
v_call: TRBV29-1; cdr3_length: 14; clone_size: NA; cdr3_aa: CSAAGLANTGELFF
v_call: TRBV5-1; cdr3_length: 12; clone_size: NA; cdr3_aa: CASSLTRYEQYF